The rows below give T cell receptor beta chains drawn from one sample of a study of blood T cell repertoires in COVID-19. Measured with immunoSEQ multiplex PCR; TCRdb has only the in-frame clones, and not every one. Of hundreds of thousands of clones listed, around 89% were seen once; the top ten hold 0.95% to 1%. The sample was peripheral blood. These receptors were obtained from a woman aged 40 to 50 who had recovered from COVID-19. CDR3s include the opening cysteine and the closing phenylalanine or tryptophan. A D gene is named only where the DNA matches it firmly. Size tells how often a clone was seen (once, few, many) or the class of an expanded clone, and some rows leave it out.

clone_size	v_call	d_call	j_call	cdr3_nt	cdr3_aa
.	TRBV6-2/TRBV6-3	.	TRBJ1-5	TGTGCCAGCAGTTACTCGGGCCGACGGCTCGGTCAGCCCCAGCATTTT	CASSYSGRRLGQPQHF
once	TRBV9	.	TRBJ2-5	TGTGCCAGCAGCGTAATAGGAGGGTCTGGAGAGACCCAGTACTTC	CASSVIGGSGETQYF
.	TRBV7-2	TRBD1	TRBJ2-7	TGTGCCAGCAGAGACAGGGGGAACTACGAGCAGTACTTC	CASRDRGNYEQYF
.	TRBV5-1	TRBD2	TRBJ2-1	TGCGCCAGCAGCAAAATGACTAGCGGGAGGGCCAGTGAGCAGTTCTTC	CASSKMTSGRASEQFF
.	TRBV21-1	.	TRBJ2-2	TGTGCCAGCCAGAGGAGGCTGTTTTTT	CASQRRLFF
.	TRBV9	TRBD2	TRBJ2-1	TGTGCCAGCAGCGCACCTACTAGCGGCTATAGTCGAAGCTCCTACAATGAGCAGTTCTTC	CASSAPTSGYSRSSYNEQFF
.	TRBV7-9	TRBD2	TRBJ2-7	TGTGCCAGCAGCCCCGGGGGGGCTGGCGAGCAGTACTTC	CASSPGGAGEQYF
.	TRBV11-3	.	TRBJ2-1	TGTGCCAGCTCCCAGGTCAGGGATGAGCAGTTCTTC	CASSQVRDEQFF
.	TRBV30	.	TRBJ1-6	TGTGCCTGGACCCCTGCGGTGGGTTCACCCCTCCACTTT	CAWTPAVGSPLHF
.	TRBV9	TRBD2	TRBJ2-7	TGTGCCAGCAGCCGGGGACTAGCGGAGGCATCGGCCGGCGAGCAGTACTTC	CASSRGLAEASAGEQYF
.	TRBV5-6	TRBD2	TRBJ2-3	TGTGCCAGCAGCCCAGGACTAGCGGGAGGGCCGGATACGCAGTATTTT	CASSPGLAGGPDTQYF
.	TRBV14	.	TRBJ2-1	TGTGCCAGCAGCCAAGGAGGAGCGCTATACAATGAGCAGTTCTTC	CASSQGGALYNEQFF
.	TRBV10-3	TRBD2	TRBJ2-7	TGTGCCATCAGTGGGGACCTAGCGGGAGGGCACCGAGTGGATCCCTACGAGCAGTACTTC	CAISGDLAGGHRVDPYEQYF
.	TRBV18	TRBD2	TRBJ2-1	TGTGCCAGCCCTCCCCCCCGACTAGCGGGAGGGCGGGGTGAAAAAAAGCAGTTCTTC	CASPPPRLAGGRGEKKQFF
few	TRBV7-3	.	TRBJ2-3	TGTGCCAGCAGCTCCCAACCGGGACTAGATACGCAGTATTTT	CASSSQPGLDTQYF
.	TRBV29-1	TRBD1	TRBJ1-1	TGCAGCGTGGGGGGACAGGGCCCCCAATCGGCTTTCTTT	CSVGGQGPQSAFF
.	TRBV7-2	.	TRBJ2-1	TGTGCCAGCAGCCCACAGCCACATGAGCAGTTCTTC	CASSPQPHEQFF
.	TRBV28	TRBD1	TRBJ1-1	TGTGCCAGCAGTTTAGGGAGACAGGGGACCACTGAAGCTTTCTTT	CASSLGRQGTTEAFF
.	TRBV3-1/TRBV3-2	.	TRBJ2-3	TGTGCCAGCAGCCATTTCGGGCCGGGAGCCACAGATACGCAGTATTTT	CASSHFGPGATDTQYF
.	TRBV27	.	TRBJ1-2	TGTGCCAGCAGTTTGCAGGGCGGGGGGGGGTATGGCTACACCTTC	CASSLQGGGGYGYTF
.	TRBV30	.	TRBJ2-1	TGTGCCTGGGACCGGGAGTTGGGGTACAATGAGCAGTTCTTC	CAWDRELGYNEQFF
.	TRBV14	TRBD2	TRBJ2-1	TGTGCCAGCAGACAAGGCCGACTAGCGGGAGTTTCCAATGAGCAGTTCTTC	CASRQGRLAGVSNEQFF
.	TRBV24-1	TRBD1	TRBJ2-5	TGTGCCACCAGTGATTTGTGGACAGGGGGGACCCAAGAGACCCAGTACTTC	CATSDLWTGGTQETQYF
.	TRBV7-3	.	TRBJ2-7	TGTGCCAGCAGCTTACGGGGTAGCGGAGAGTACGAGCAGTACTTC	CASSLRGSGEYEQYF